The 27 T cell receptor beta chains below all came from one sample that was sequenced in a study of shared clonotypes between healthy human individuals. Sequencing was performed with immunoSEQ multiplex PCR; in TCRdb, only in-frame clones are kept and a portion is missing. The data show millions of clones, with about 92% seen just once and more than 0.12% held by the top ten. Input material: naive CD4+ T cells sorted from blood. Described subset: CD45RA+ positively selected. Source of these receptors: a man younger than 35 in good health.

This chain uses TRBV5-1 with TRBJ2-1; D remains ambiguous. V lost 5 bases and J 3 bases, leaving 12 bases between the germline ends. The CDR3 extends over 14 amino acids. Germline V gene lookup returns CDR1 SGHRS and CDR2 YFSETQ. Written as DNA, the CDR3 is TGCGCCAGCAGTCCAGGCTTTGACTACAATGAGCAGTTCTTC. Translated: CASSPGFDYNEQFF.

With respect to this clone: Other DNA sequences of this sample code for an identical CDR3. The rearrangement uses TRBV6-5 and TRBJ1-5; D unresolved. Germline-derived CDR1 and CDR2 are MNHEY and SVGAGI. Trimming removed 0 bases from V and 4 bases from J, with 4 bases in between. The CDR3 runs 13 residues. This chain's CDR3 is CASSYSLNQPQHF. The DNA of the CDR3 is TGTGCCAGCAGTTACTCGCTAAATCAGCCCCAGCATTTT.

Regarding this clone: This specimen includes other DNA sequences encoding the same CDR3. The J gene is TRBJ1-3, the V gene TRBV5-1; no reliable D call. V was cut by 0 bases and J by 0 bases, with 10 bases left in between. CDR3 length: 16 residues. Per germline, CDR1 SGHRS and CDR2 YFSETQ. DNA for the CDR3: TGCGCCAGCAGCTTGGCCGGAACGGTCTCTGGAAACACCATATATTTT. As protein: CASSLAGTVSGNTIYF.

The DNA for the CDR3 is TGTGCCAGCAGTGCCCGTAATAGCAATCAGCCCCAGCATTTT. This encodes CASSARNSNQPQHF. The chain couples TRBV28 to TRBJ1-5; D is unclear. The CDR3 runs 14 residues. Germline loops: CDR1 MDHEN, CDR2 SYDVKM. V lost 5 bases to trimming and J lost 0 bases, with 8 bases between them.

The J gene is TRBJ1-6, the V gene TRBV11-2; possibly TRBD1 for D (5 bases). CDR1 SGHAT and CDR2 FQNNGV come from the germline V gene. V lost 2 bases, J lost 0 bases, and 14 bases lay in between. The CDR3 spans 18 residues. The CDR3 bases are TGTGCCAGCAGCTTATCGGCAGGGAGAAGCTCCTATAATTCACCCCTCCACTTT. Translated, it gives CASSLSAGRSSYNSPLHF.

J is TRBJ1-2 and V is TRBV19, with 7 bases matching TRBD1. The CDR3 extends over 15 amino acids. With 6 bases clipped from V and 6 bases from J, the junction kept 13 bases outside the gene matches. Per the germline V gene, CDR1 is LNHDA and CDR2 is SQIVND (reference sequence). CDR3 loop: CASRNDREHYNGYTF. In DNA form, the CDR3 reads TGTGCCAGTAGGAACGACAGGGAACACTATAATGGCTACACCTTC.

This chain connects TRBV6-5 to TRBJ1-6; tentatively, D is TRBD1 (6 bases). V was clipped by 2 bases and J by 7 bases, with 6 bases between them. The germline CDR1 and CDR2 sequences are MNHEY and SVGAGI. CDR3 length equals 13 residues. The CDR3 DNA is TGTGCCAGCAGTTACCAGGGGAATTCACCCCTCCACTTT. Its translation: CASSYQGNSPLHF.

The V gene is TRBV4-3, the J gene TRBJ2-3; D remains unclear. Germline values: CDR1 LGHNA, CDR2 YSLEER. CDR3 length: 16 residues. Trimming removed 3 bases from V and 3 bases from J, with 16 bases in between. The CDR3 reads CASSQQTTLGTDTQYF. The CDR3 bases are TGCGCCAGCAGCCAGCAGACCACCTTGGGAACAGATACGCAGTATTTT.

This rearrangement joins TRBV5-6 to TRBJ2-4; a possible D gene is TRBD1 (6 bases). The germline gives CDR1 SGHDT, CDR2 YYEEEE. Deletions cut 6 bases from V and 0 bases from J, with 13 bases between. This CDR3 region has 15 residues. CDR3 in amino acids: CASTRTELAKNIQYF. Written as DNA, the CDR3 is TGTGCCAGCACCCGGACAGAACTAGCCAAAAACATTCAGTACTTC.

V and J are TRBV5-1 and TRBJ1-2; D is unclear. V was cut by 5 bases and J by 8 bases, with 16 bases left in between. The CDR3 length is 13 residues. The germline V gene encodes CDR1 SGHRS and CDR2 YFSETQ. This CDR3 reads CASRGPGLRGYTF. CDR3 nucleotides: TGCGCCAGCAGGGGCCCCGGACTCAGAGGCTACACCTTC.

The rearrangement joins TRBV27 to TRBJ1-4; maybe TRBD1 (6 bases). The germline V gene has CDR1 MNHEY and CDR2 SMNVEV (reference sequence). V lost 5 bases, J lost 1 base, and 17 bases lay in between. The CDR3 extends over 17 amino acids. Here the CDR3 reads CASSPGWGLGTNEKLFF. The CDR3 DNA reads TGTGCCAGCAGTCCTGGGTGGGGGCTTGGAACTAATGAAAAACTGTTTTTT.

CDR3 loop: CASSLGGQGGTYEQYF. The CDR3 DNA follows: TGTGCCAGCAGCTTGGGGGGACAGGGGGGAACCTACGAGCAGTACTTC. The rearrangement links TRBV5-4 to TRBJ2-7; 11 nucleotides agree with TRBD1. V was pared by 0 bases and J by 2 bases, with 4 bases of the junction left unmatched. Per the germline V gene, CDR1 is SGHNT and CDR2 is YYREEE (reference sequence). The CDR3 contains 16 residues.

The chain has TRBV6-5 and TRBJ1-5; no clear D gene. The germline gives CDR1 MNHEY, CDR2 SVGAGI. The V and J ends lost 10 bases and 2 bases respectively, with 15 bases between them. There are 14 residues in the CDR3. The CDR3 loop is CATALLDGNQPQHF. The CDR3 nucleotides are TGTGCCACCGCTCTTTTAGATGGCAATCAGCCCCAGCATTTT.

This clone showed up just a few times. This sequence joins TRBV29-1 and TRBJ1-1, with D tentatively TRBD1 (5 bases). This CDR3 is built from 14 residues. Germline CDR1 reads SQVTM; CDR2 reads ANQGSEA. Trimming took 7 bases from V and 1 from J, leaving 16 bases between them. CDR3 bases: TGCAGCGCAATCCCCGCCGGACAGAACACTGAAGCTTTCTTT. Amino acids: CSAIPAGQNTEAFF.

V usage is TRBV5-1 and J usage is TRBJ2-3, with 8 bases identical to TRBD2. Germline CDR1 is SGHRS and CDR2 is YFSETQ. CDR3 length: 17 amino acids. After removal of 0 bases from V and 1 base from J, the junction contained 7 bases not matched to a gene. The CDR3 here is CASSLASGAGGTDTQYF. CDR3 nucleotide sequence: TGCGCCAGCAGCTTGGCCTCTGGAGCGGGGGGCACAGATACGCAGTATTTT.

The chain uses TRBV2 and TRBJ1-3, with 7 bases aligning to TRBD1. V shed 5 bases, J shed 6 bases, and the junction held 19 bases outside the gene matches. Germline CDR1 is SNHLY and CDR2 is FYNNEI. The CDR3 loop spans 18 amino acids. The CDR3 DNA follows: TGTGCCAGCAGTCGTTACAGGGGCTTATCCGCCCCCGCAAACACCATATATTTT. It is translated as CASSRYRGLSAPANTIYF. Together with reference TRBV2 and TRBJ1-3, the CDR3 gives the full variable domain: EPEVTQTPSHQVTQMGQEVILRCVPISNHLYFYWYRQILGQKVEFLVSFYNNEISEKSEIFDDQFSVERPDGSNFTLKIRSTKLEDSAMYFCASSRYRGLSAPANTIYFGEGSWLTVV.

The chain combines TRBV29-1 with TRBJ1-2; no reliable D call. Germline assignment: CDR1 SQVTM and CDR2 ANQGSEA. Trimming cost V 3 bases and J 2 bases, with 16 bases left between them. The CDR3 has 15 amino acids. DNA of the CDR3: TGCAGCGTTGATAATAGCGCCAGAATCAACTATGGCTACACCTTC. Protein sequence: CSVDNSARINYGYTF.

V usage is TRBV18 and J usage is TRBJ1-2, with D uncertain. V was trimmed by 3 bases and J by 8 bases, leaving 7 bases between them. The length of the CDR3 is 11 residues. Germline assignment: CDR1 KGHSH and CDR2 LQKENI. CDR3 sequence: CASSPSHGYTF. The CDR3 coding sequence is TGTGCCAGCTCACCCTCGCACGGCTACACCTTC.

Of note for this clone: The same CDR3 is also encoded by other DNA sequences in this sample. The chain employs TRBV7-9 and TRBJ2-3; no firm D call. Trimming took 1 base from V and 3 from J, leaving 5 bases between them. Germline V gives CDR1 SEHNR, CDR2 FQNEAQ (reference sequence). The CDR3 length is 13 residues. CDR3 amino acids: CASSLVSTDTQYF. The CDR3 coding sequence is TGTGCCAGCAGCTTAGTTTCGACAGATACGCAGTATTTT.

This chain uses TRBV5-1 with TRBJ1-4; D is possibly TRBD1 (5 bases). The CDR3 sequence is 15 residues long. V dropped 10 bases and J dropped 3 bases, with 19 bases sitting between them. The V gene's germline CDR1 is SGHRS and CDR2 YFSETQ. The CDR3 bases are TGCGCCTCGAGGGGCAGGGTGGGTTCTAATGAAAAACTGTTTTTT. Translation: CASRGRVGSNEKLFF.

This chain joins TRBV23-1 and TRBJ2-7; D tentatively reads TRBD1 or TRBD2 (5 bases each). TRBV23-1 is flagged as an ORF with uncertain function. Trimming took off 8 bases at V and 2 bases at J, with 22 bases between the two ends. The CDR3 has 16 residues. For the CDR3, the DNA is TGCGCCAGCGGATCCGGGGCCCTCCTCTTCACCTACGAGCAGTACTTC. Its translation: CASGSGALLFTYEQYF.

CDR3 bases: TGTGCCAGCAGCTTATTGTATGGTTGGGACGAGCAGTACTTC. It codes for CASSLLYGWDEQYF. The chain employs TRBV11-2 and TRBJ2-7; D not resolved. Germline V gene sequence: CDR1 SGHAT, CDR2 FQNNGV. This CDR3 region has 14 residues. Trimming left V 2 bases short and J 5 bases short, with 13 bases between. Together with reference TRBV11-2 and TRBJ2-7, the CDR3 gives the full variable domain: EAGVAQSPRYKIIEKRQSVAFWCNPISGHATLYWYQQILGQGPKLLIQFQNNGVVDDSQLPKDRFSAERLKGVDSTLKIQPAKLEDSAVYLCASSLLYGWDEQYFGPGTRLTVT.

The V call is TRBV6-6, the J call TRBJ2-5, with a weak D call TRBD2 (5 bases). Trimming took 5 bases from V and 1 from J, leaving 17 bases between them. The CDR3 contains 16 residues. Germline CDR1 MNHNY, CDR2 SVGAGI (reference sequence). CDR3 region: CASSSPGSKTQETQYF. The CDR3 DNA reads as TGTGCCAGCAGTAGCCCGGGGTCTAAAACCCAAGAGACCCAGTACTTC.

This clone has only one observation. The same CDR3 also results from other DNA sequences found in this sample. The gene calls are TRBV18 and TRBJ2-1, with 10 bases matching TRBD2. The trim removed 3 bases at V and 2 bases at J, leaving 1 base unmatched. Germline loops: CDR1 KGHSH, CDR2 LQKENI. The CDR3 consists of 15 residues. The CDR3 loop reads CASSPTSGTYNEQFF. CDR3 DNA sequence: TGTGCCAGCTCACCTACTAGCGGGACCTACAATGAGCAGTTCTTC.

The chain combines TRBV10-1 with TRBJ2-3, with 8 bases fitting TRBD2. The CDR3 consists of 14 residues. Germline assignment: CDR1 WNHNN and CDR2 SYGVQD (reference sequence). J gave up 7 bases and V 2 bases, and 5 bases lay outside the gene matches. This CDR3 reads CASSERGGTNTQYF. CDR3 in DNA: TGCGCCAGCAGTGAGCGGGGGGGCACGAATACGCAGTATTTT.

This rearrangement joins TRBV9 to TRBJ2-1; TRBD2 is a possible D gene (6 bases). CDR1 and CDR2 (germline): SGDLS, YYNGEE. The CDR3 is made up of 15 amino acids. With 3 bases removed from V and 4 bases from J, the gap between germline ends came to 14 bases. The CDR3 loop is CASSGGGGAYNEQFF. In nucleotides, the CDR3 is TGTGCCAGCAGCGGTGGTGGAGGGGCGTACAATGAGCAGTTCTTC.

J is TRBJ2-7 and V is TRBV5-4; 7 nucleotides agree with TRBD2. Germline CDR1 SGHNT, CDR2 YYREEE (reference sequence). The CDR3 consists of 15 residues. With V trimmed by 0 bases and J by 4 bases, 7 bases remained unmatched. CDR3 bases: TGTGCCAGCAGCTTGGTCCACAGCGGGAAATACGAGCAGTACTTC. Translating gives CASSLVHSGKYEQYF.